The entry that follows covers one T cell receptor beta chain sequence. The antigen remains undetermined. This sample was included in a study of radiotherapy plus CTLA-4 blockade in lung cancer. Study-wide background: Among patients, over 15% showed objective responses, and about 31% had disease control. Study conclusions and caveats: TCR clones from tumors expanded in blood after radiotherapy plus ipilimumab.

The germline CDR1 and CDR2 sequences are LNHDA and SQIVND (reference sequence). Trimming removed 0 bases from V and 5 bases from J, with 22 bases in between. There are 18 residues in the CDR3. TCRdb's table, derived via immunoSEQ multiplex PCR, lists solely in-frame clones and lacks some. The sample carries 100,000 to 150,000 clones, about 90% recorded once. The TCR was taken from a human donor with non-small cell lung cancer that progressed on radiotherapy plus ipilimumab. This chain joins TRBV19 and TRBJ2-5, with D perhaps TRBD1 or TRBD2 (6 bases each). The specimen was peripheral blood, collected from a patient treated with radiotherapy plus ipilimumab. The CDR3 is CASSIETTFGGGGETQYF. Written as DNA, the CDR3 is TGTGCCAGTAGTATAGAGACGACTTTCGGGGGCGGAGGGGAGACCCAGTACTTC.